Here is one T cell receptor (beta chain) with its context. Its antigen has not been determined. Base quality data are lacking; no much larger clone is found one base away. The sample belongs to a study of control samples from healthy donors and cancer patients (dated by TCRdb to 2020 to 2022). V and J are truncated by 4 bases and 1 base respectively, leaving an intervening sequence of 10 bases. CDR1 and CDR2, per the germline V gene, are SGHNT and YENEEA. Measured from the cysteine to the phenylalanine, the CDR3 is 14 residues long. Only CDR3 DNA is held: 42 bases, read in frame from base 1. The library came from the immunoSEQ multiplex PCR assay. TCRdb holds this immuneACCESS table with in-frame rearrangements only. Some clones are missing; in checked studies, unresolved V genes explain under half, and the rest has no known cause. For this sample there are tens of thousands of clones; approximately 93% appear just once. The ten largest clones represent roughly 1.2% of the sample.

The receptor's source is a woman aged 40 to 49 with lung cancer. The receptor chain draws on TRBV11-3 and TRBJ1-1, with no reliable assignment of the D segment. The sequenced sample consisted of PBMCs. The CDR3 in this case is CASSSDGGNTEAFF. The nucleotides are TGTGCCAGCAGCTCGGACGGCGGGAACACTGAAGCTTTCTTT. The entire variable domain, with the stretches around the CDR3 drawn from the reference TRBV11-3 and TRBJ1-1 proteins, is EAGVVQSPRYKIIEKKQPVAFWCNPISGHNTLYWYLQNLGQGPELLIRYENEEAVDDSQLPKDRFSAERLKGVDSTLKIQPAELGDSAVYLCASSSDGGNTEAFFGQGTRLTVV.